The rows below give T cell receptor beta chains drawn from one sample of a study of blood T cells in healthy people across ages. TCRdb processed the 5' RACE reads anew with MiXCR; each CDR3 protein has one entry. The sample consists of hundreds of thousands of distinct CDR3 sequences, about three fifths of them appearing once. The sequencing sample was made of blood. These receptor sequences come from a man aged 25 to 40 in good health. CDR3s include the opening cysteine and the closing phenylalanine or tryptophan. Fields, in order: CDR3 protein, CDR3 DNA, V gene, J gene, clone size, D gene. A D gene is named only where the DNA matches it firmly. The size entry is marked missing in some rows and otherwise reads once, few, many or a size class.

CSVVPRSRATDTQYF	TGCAGCGTTGTCCCCCGGTCTAGGGCCACAGATACGCAGTATTTT	TRBV29-1	TRBJ2-3	.	.
CSARDPAGRRNIQYF	TGCAGTGCTAGAGACCCAGCCGGGCGTCGGAACATTCAGTACTTC	TRBV20-1	TRBJ2-4	.	.
CATSDRRTGPSSYNEQFF	TGTGCCACCAGTGACCGAAGGACAGGACCGAGCTCCTACAATGAGCAGTTCTTC	TRBV7-2	TRBJ2-1	.	TRBD1
CASSATSDSRVEGYTF	TGTGCCAGCAGTGCTACATCCGACTCCAGGGTTGAGGGCTACACCTTC	TRBV27	TRBJ1-2	.	.
CAIAHGVAAAYNEQFF	TGTGCCATCGCACATGGGGTAGCGGCAGCCTACAATGAGCAGTTCTTC	TRBV10-3	TRBJ2-1	.	.
CATQAGSVRGYLVNEQYF	TGTGCCACCCAGGCCGGGTCCGTCCGGGGGTATTTGGTGAATGAGCAGTACTTC	TRBV4-2	TRBJ2-5	.	.
CASSIRGYVGEQYF	TGTGCCAGCAGTATAAGGGGGTATGTGGGGGAGCAGTACTTC	TRBV12-3/TRBV12-4	TRBJ2-5	.	.
CASRETRYYGYTF	TGTGCCAGCAGGGAGACACGGTACTATGGCTACACCTTC	TRBV2	TRBJ1-2	few	.
CASSRVSGSSWNEQFF	TGTGCCAGCAGTCGGGTTAGCGGGAGTAGTTGGAATGAGCAGTTCTTC	TRBV6-2/TRBV6-3	TRBJ2-1	.	TRBD2
CNVATQGANVLTF	TGCAACGTTGCCACGCAGGGGGCCAACGTCCTGACTTTC	TRBV29-1	TRBJ2-6	.	.
CASSLAPGQPNIQYF	TGTGCCAGCAGTTTGGCCCCCGGACAACCAAACATTCAGTACTTC	TRBV12-3/TRBV12-4	TRBJ2-4	.	.
CASSLRQGLLAEAFF	TGTGCCAGCAGCTTACGACAGGGTTTATTAGCTGAAGCTTTCTTT	TRBV7-9	TRBJ1-1	.	TRBD1
CALRGRDSVYGYTF	TGTGCCCTGAGGGGCCGGGACAGCGTCTATGGCTACACCTTC	TRBV6-6	TRBJ1-2	few	TRBD1
CSVDGAPGRNEKLFF	TGCAGCGTTGATGGGGCCCCGGGACGAAATGAAAAACTGTTTTTT	TRBV29-1	TRBJ1-4	.	.
CASRQASTDTQYF	TGTGCCAGCAGGCAGGCTAGCACAGATACGCAGTATTTT	TRBV6-5	TRBJ2-3	few	.
CASSPRETGGHEKLFF	TGTGCCAGCAGCCCCAGGGAAACAGGGGGCCATGAAAAACTGTTTTTT	TRBV3-1	TRBJ1-4	.	TRBD1
CASSVLDRGSDEQFF	TGTGCCAGCAGCGTATTGGACAGGGGAAGTGATGAGCAGTTCTTC	TRBV9	TRBJ2-1	.	TRBD1
CASSKRTLRNQETQYF	TGTGCCAGCAGCAAACGAACCCTACGGAACCAAGAGACCCAGTACTTC	TRBV21-1	TRBJ2-5	.	.